This T cell receptor beta chain was captured in a study of human CD8 memory T cell subsets. Study-wide points: The stem-like memory and precursor exhausted T cell populations displayed similarly high diversity, which was not the case for effector memory cells.

Germline CDR1 is SEHNR and CDR2 is FQNEAQ (reference sequence). This CDR3 has 15 residues. Concerning this clonotype itself: Its specificity is unknown.

Investigators built TCR beta libraries using UMI-labeled 5' RACE. From its re-call of the 5' RACE reads, TCRdb lists each CDR3 protein once, without DNA. Its clone listing holds some 10,000 distinct CDR3 sequences. CCR7+ PD-1+ TIGIT+ early memory CD8+ T cells with exhausted-like traits constituted the TPEX cells. The TCR was taken from a human donor in good health. Sequenced: CD8+ T cells from PBMCs. The rearrangement joins TRBV7-9 to TRBJ1-1. The CDR3: CASSLPGGIGTEAFF.